These 12 T cell receptor beta chains share one sample of origin, sequenced in a study of T-cell memory formation after mild COVID-19. TCRdb itself ran the 5' RACE reads through MiXCR, one entry per CDR3 protein. The data hold fewer than 110,000 distinct CDR3 sequences, with roughly 14% observed a single time. The sample consisted of PBMCs or a T cell subset sorted from them (not recorded which). The receptors were sampled from a man between 18 and 35 years old who had mild COVID-19 (a few samples of this study predate the infection). Cell type and time point are not known.

The chain is built from TRBV5-1 and TRBJ2-1; 7 bases match TRBD1. The CDR3 runs 15 residues. J lost 5 bases, V lost 4 bases, and 9 bases had no gene match. The germline V gene encodes CDR1 SGHRS and CDR2 YFSETQ. CDR3 residues: CASSRSETGHNEQFF. The CDR3 nucleotides are TGCGCCAGCAGCCGATCCGAGACAGGGCACAATGAGCAGTTCTTC.

The V call is TRBV7-3, the J call TRBJ2-3; TRBD2 aligns across 10 bases. Germline V lookup: CDR1 SGHTA, CDR2 FQGTGA. The CDR3 sequence is 15 residues long. The trim removed 6 bases at V and 4 bases at J, leaving 7 bases unmatched. CDR3 region: CASSNSGGPPDTQYF. CDR3 coding DNA: TGTGCCAGCAGTAATAGCGGGGGGCCCCCAGATACGCAGTATTTT.

This clonotype was counted ten times or more. The chain recombines TRBV4-1 with TRBJ1-2; D perhaps matches TRBD1 (5 bases). The CDR3 contains 15 residues. Germline V gene lookup returns CDR1 MGHRA and CDR2 YSYEKL. Trimming pared 3 bases from V and 2 bases from J, leaving 13 bases between. In DNA form, the CDR3 reads TGCGCCAGCAGCCAGACGACAGAGACCAACTATGGCTACACCTTC. This gives the protein CASSQTTETNYGYTF.

The sample holds a few counts of this clonotype. V is TRBV7-3 and J is TRBJ2-5; 15 positions match TRBD2. The germline gives CDR1 SGHTA, CDR2 FQGTGA. With 2 bases clipped from V and 4 bases from J, the junction kept 5 bases outside the gene matches. The CDR3 has 17 amino acids. The CDR3 loop is CASSLSPGLAGGETQYF. The CDR3 nucleotides are TGTGCCAGCAGCTTATCTCCGGGACTAGCGGGGGGAGAGACCCAGTACTTC.

This chain joins TRBV4-3 and TRBJ2-4; TRBD1 might be the D (5 bases). The CDR3 has 14 amino acids. CDR1 LGHNA and CDR2 YSLEER come from the germline V gene. Trimming pared 1 base from V and 6 bases from J, leaving 10 bases between. CDR3 in amino acids: CASSQGGARNIQYF. The DNA for the CDR3 is TGCGCCAGCAGCCAAGGGGGCGCGAGAAACATTCAGTACTTC.

This clonotype has just a few counts. V usage is TRBV7-2 and J usage is TRBJ2-3, with 13 bases matching TRBD2. Per germline, CDR1 SGHTA and CDR2 FQGNSA. The V segment lost 5 bases and the J segment 6 bases; nucleotides outside the gene matches: 8. The CDR3 extends over 16 amino acids. The CDR3 DNA reads as TGTGCCAGCAGCCCCGGGACTAGCGGGGACCGTGATACGCAGTATTTT. This encodes CASSPGTSGDRDTQYF.

This clonotype showed up many times. For the CDR3, the DNA is TGTGCCAGCAGCGTTAGCGGGGCTCTCTCCTACAATGAGCAGTTCTTC. Protein: CASSVSGALSYNEQFF. V is TRBV7-6 and J is TRBJ2-1, with 8 bases matching TRBD2. Trimming cost V 5 bases and J 0 bases; bases outside gene matches: 6. Germline CDR1 and CDR2: SGHVS and FNYEAQ. This CDR3 spans 16 amino acids.

The CDR3 nucleotides are TGCGCCAGCACCTTTAGCGGGACAGGGGGCTTCGGTGAGACCCAGTACTTC. This sequence encodes CASTFSGTGGFGETQYF. The V gene is TRBV4-1, the J gene TRBJ2-5; 12 nucleotides agree with TRBD1. Trimming removed 7 bases from V and 5 bases from J; junction bases left unmatched: 14. Germline-derived CDR1 and CDR2 are MGHRA and YSYEKL. CDR3 length: 17 amino acids.

The chain employs TRBV5-1 and TRBJ1-1; D remains unclear. Germline loops: CDR1 SGHRS, CDR2 YFSETQ. The CDR3 spans 12 residues. Trimming shortened V by 2 bases and J by 1 base, and 3 bases separated the two germline ends. CDR3 sequence (DNA): TGCGCCAGCAGCTTCAAGAACACTGAAGCTTTCTTT. It yields the protein CASSFKNTEAFF.

This sequence joins TRBV6-5 and TRBJ2-1; no clear D. Germline V gene data show CDR1 as MNHEY and CDR2 as SVGAGI. This CDR3 region has 13 residues. V was cut by 4 bases and J by 8 bases, with 12 bases left in between. The CDR3: CASSSLLADEQFF. Here the CDR3 DNA reads TGTGCCAGCAGTTCGTTATTAGCAGATGAGCAGTTCTTC.

In this sample, this clonotype turned up a few times. The rearrangement joins TRBV7-9 to TRBJ2-2; D is undetermined. The CDR3 covers 13 residues. V lost 6 bases and J lost 7, with 12 bases in between. Germline V gene sequence: CDR1 SEHNR, CDR2 FQNEAQ (reference sequence). CDR3 DNA: TGTGCCAGCAGTATGGGAAATCACGGGGAGCTGTTTTTT. It encodes CASSMGNHGELFF.

The V call is TRBV11-2, the J call TRBJ1-1; TRBD1 is a possible D gene (5 bases). V gave up 3 bases and J gave up 6 bases, with 8 bases separating them. This CDR3 has 12 amino acids. CDR1 and CDR2 (germline): SGHAT, FQNNGV. CDR3 loop: CASSFGAAEAFF. The CDR3 DNA reads TGTGCCAGCAGCTTTGGGGCCGCTGAAGCTTTCTTT. Together with reference TRBV11-2 and TRBJ1-1, the CDR3 gives the full variable domain: EAGVAQSPRYKIIEKRQSVAFWCNPISGHATLYWYQQILGQGPKLLIQFQNNGVVDDSQLPKDRFSAERLKGVDSTLKIQPAKLEDSAVYLCASSFGAAEAFFGQGTRLTVV.